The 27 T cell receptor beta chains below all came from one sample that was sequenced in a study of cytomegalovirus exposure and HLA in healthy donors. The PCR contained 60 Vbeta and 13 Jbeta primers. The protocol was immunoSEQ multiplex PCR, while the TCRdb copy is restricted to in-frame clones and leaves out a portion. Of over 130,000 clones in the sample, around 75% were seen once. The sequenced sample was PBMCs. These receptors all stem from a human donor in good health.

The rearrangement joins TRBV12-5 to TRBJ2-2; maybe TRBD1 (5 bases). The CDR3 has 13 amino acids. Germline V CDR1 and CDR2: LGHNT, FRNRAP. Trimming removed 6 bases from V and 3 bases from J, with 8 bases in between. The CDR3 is CASGQGDTGELFF. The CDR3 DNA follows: TGTGCTAGTGGCCAGGGCGACACCGGGGAGCTGTTTTTT.

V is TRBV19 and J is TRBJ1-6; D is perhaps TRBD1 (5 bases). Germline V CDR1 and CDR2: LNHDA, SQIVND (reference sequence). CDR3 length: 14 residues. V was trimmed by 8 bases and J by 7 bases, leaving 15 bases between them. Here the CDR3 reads CASWGAGENSPLHF. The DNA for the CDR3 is TGTGCCAGTTGGGGAGCGGGGGAGAATTCACCCCTCCACTTT.

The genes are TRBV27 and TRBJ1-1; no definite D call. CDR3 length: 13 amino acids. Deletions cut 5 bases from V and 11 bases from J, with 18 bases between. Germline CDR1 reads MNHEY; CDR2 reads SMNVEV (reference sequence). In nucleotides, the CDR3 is TGTGCCAGCAGTACTCGTATCGCCCGAGGGGCTTTCTTT. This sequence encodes CASSTRIARGAFF.

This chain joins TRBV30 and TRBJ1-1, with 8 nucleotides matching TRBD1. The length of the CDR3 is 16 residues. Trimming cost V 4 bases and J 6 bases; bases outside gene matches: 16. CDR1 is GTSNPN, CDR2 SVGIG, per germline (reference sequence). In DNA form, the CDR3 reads TGTGCCTGGACCCTCGAGGACAGGGTATCGTTTTCTGAAGCTTTCTTT. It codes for CAWTLEDRVSFSEAFF. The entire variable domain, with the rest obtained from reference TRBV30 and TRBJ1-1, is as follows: SQTIHQWPATLVQPVGSPLSLECTVEGTSNPNLYWYRQAAGRGLQLLFYSVGIGQISSEVPQNLSASRPQDRQFILSSKKLLLSDSGFYLCAWTLEDRVSFSEAFFGQGTRLTVV.

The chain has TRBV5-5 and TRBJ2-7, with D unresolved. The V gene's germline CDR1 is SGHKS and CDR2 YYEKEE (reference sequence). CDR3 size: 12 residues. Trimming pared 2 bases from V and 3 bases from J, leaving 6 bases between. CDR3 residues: CASSFSSYEQYF. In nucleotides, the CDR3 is TGTGCCAGCAGCTTCTCTAGCTACGAGCAGTACTTC.

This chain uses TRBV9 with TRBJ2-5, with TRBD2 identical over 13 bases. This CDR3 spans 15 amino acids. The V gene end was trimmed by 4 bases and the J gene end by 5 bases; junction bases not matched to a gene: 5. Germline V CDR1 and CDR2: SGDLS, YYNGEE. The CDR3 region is CASSTGTSGMETQYF. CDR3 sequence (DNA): TGTGCCAGCAGCACCGGGACTAGCGGGATGGAGACCCAGTACTTC.

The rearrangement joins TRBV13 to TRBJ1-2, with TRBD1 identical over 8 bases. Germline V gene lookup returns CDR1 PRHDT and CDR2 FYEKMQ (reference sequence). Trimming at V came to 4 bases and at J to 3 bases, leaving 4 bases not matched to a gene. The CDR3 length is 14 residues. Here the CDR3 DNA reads TGTGCCAGCAGCTCCTCAGGGGGCGACTATGGCTACACCTTC. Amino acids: CASSSSGGDYGYTF.

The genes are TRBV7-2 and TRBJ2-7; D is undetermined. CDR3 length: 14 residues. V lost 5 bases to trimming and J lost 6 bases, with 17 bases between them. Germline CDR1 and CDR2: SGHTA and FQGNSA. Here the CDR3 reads CASSLQPTTLEQYF. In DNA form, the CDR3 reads TGTGCCAGCAGCCTCCAGCCCACTACTCTCGAGCAGTACTTC.

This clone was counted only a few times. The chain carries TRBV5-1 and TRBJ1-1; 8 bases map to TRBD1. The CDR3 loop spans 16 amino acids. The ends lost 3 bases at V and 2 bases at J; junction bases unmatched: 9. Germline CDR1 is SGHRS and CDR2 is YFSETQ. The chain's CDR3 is CASSSGTGRFNTEAFF. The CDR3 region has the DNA TGCGCCAGCAGCTCCGGGACAGGCCGATTTAACACTGAAGCTTTCTTT.

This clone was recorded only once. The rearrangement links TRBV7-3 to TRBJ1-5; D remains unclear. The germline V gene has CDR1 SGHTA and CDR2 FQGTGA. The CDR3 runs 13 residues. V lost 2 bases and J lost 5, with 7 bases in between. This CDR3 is CASSLGSHQPQHF. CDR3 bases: TGTGCCAGCAGCTTAGGGAGCCATCAGCCCCAGCATTTT.

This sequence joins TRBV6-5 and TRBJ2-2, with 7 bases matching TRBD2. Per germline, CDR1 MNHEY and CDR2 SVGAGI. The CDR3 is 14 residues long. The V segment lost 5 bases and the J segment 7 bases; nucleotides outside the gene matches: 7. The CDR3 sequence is CASSRGRGVGELFF. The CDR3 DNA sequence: TGTGCCAGCAGTCGGGGACGGGGGGTCGGGGAGCTGTTTTTT.

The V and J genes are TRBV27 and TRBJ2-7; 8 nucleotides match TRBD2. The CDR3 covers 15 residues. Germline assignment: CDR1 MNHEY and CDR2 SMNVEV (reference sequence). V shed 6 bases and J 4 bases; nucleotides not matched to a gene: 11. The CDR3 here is CASRENGGGNYEQYF. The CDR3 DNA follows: TGTGCCAGCAGGGAGAACGGGGGGGGGAATTACGAGCAGTACTTC.

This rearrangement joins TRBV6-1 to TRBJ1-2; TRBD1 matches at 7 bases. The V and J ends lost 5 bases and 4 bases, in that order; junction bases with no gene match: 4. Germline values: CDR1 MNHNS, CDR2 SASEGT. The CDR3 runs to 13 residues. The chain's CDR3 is CASSLQGSYGYTF. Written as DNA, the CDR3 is TGTGCCAGCAGTTTACAGGGGTCCTATGGCTACACCTTC.

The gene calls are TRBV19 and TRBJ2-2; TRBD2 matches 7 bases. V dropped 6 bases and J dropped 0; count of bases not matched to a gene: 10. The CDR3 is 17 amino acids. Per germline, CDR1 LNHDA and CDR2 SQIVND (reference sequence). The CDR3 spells CASSREEAGTNTGELFF. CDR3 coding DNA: TGTGCCAGTAGCCGCGAGGAAGCGGGGACGAACACCGGGGAGCTGTTTTTT.

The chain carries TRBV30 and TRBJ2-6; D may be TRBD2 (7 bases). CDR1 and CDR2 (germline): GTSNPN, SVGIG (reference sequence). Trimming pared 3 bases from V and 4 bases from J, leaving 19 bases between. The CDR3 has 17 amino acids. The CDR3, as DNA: TGTGCCTGGAGGTTACATGGGGGGGGCACCGGGGCCAACGTCCTGACTTTC. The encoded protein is CAWRLHGGGTGANVLTF.

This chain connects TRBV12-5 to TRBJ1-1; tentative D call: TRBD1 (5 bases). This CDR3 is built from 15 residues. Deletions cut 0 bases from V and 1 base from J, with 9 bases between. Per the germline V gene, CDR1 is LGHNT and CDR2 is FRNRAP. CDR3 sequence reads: CASGLVVGQNTEAFF. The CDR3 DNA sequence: TGTGCTAGTGGTTTGGTAGTCGGACAGAACACTGAAGCTTTCTTT. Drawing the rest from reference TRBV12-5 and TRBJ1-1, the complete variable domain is DARVTQTPRHKVTEMGQEVTMRCQPILGHNTVFWYRQTMMQGLELLAYFRNRAPLDDSGMPKDRFSAEMPDATLATLKIQPSEPRDSAVYFCASGLVVGQNTEAFFGQGTRLTVV.

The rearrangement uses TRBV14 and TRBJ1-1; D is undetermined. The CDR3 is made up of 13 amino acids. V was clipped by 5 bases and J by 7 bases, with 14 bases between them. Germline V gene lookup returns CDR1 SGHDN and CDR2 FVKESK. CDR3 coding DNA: TGTGCCAGCAGCGGCGGTGGAAGTCTTGAAGCTTTCTTT. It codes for CASSGGGSLEAFF.

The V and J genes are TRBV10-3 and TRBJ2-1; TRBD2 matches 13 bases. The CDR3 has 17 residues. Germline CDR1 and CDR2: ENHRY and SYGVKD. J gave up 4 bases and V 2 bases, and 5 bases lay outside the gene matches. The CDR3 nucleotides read TGTGCCATCAGTGAGCCGGGACTAGCGGGGAGATACAATGAGCAGTTCTTC. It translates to CAISEPGLAGRYNEQFF.

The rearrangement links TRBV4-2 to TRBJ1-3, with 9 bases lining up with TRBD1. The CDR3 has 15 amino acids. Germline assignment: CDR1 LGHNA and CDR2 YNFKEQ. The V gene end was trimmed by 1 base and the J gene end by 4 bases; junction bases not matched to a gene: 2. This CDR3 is CASSQGGTGGNTIYF. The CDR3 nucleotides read TGTGCCAGCAGCCAAGGTGGGACAGGGGGAAACACCATATATTTT.

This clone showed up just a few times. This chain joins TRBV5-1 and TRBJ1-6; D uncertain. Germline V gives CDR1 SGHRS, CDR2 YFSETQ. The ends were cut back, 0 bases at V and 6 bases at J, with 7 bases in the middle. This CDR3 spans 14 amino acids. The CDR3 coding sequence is TGCGCCAGCAGCTTGGGAGTAAGTAATTCACCCCTCCACTTT. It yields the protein CASSLGVSNSPLHF. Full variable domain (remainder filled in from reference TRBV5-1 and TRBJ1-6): KAGVTQTPRYLIKTRGQQVTLSCSPISGHRSVSWYQQTPGQGLQFLFEYFSETQRNKGNFPGRFSGRQFSNSRSEMNVSTLELGDSALYLCASSLGVSNSPLHFGNGTRLTVT.

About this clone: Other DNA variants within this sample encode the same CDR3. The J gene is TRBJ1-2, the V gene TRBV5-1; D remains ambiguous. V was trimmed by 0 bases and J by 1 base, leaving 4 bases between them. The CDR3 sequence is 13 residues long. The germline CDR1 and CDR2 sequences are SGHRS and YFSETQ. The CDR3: CASSLGGNYGYTF. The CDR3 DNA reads TGCGCCAGCAGCTTGGGAGGTAACTATGGCTACACCTTC.

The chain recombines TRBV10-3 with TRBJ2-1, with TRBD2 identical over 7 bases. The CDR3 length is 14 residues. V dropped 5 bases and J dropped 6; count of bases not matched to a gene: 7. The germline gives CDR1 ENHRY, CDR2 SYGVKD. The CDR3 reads CAISSSGPTNEQFF. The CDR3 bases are TGTGCCATCAGTTCTAGCGGACCAACCAATGAGCAGTTCTTC.

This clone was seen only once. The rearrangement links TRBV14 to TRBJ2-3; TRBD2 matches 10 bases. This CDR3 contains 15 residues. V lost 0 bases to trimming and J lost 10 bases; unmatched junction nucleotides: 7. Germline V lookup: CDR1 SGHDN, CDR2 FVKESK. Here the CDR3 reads CASSQDSAGGRPQYF. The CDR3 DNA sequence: TGTGCCAGCAGCCAAGACTCAGCGGGAGGGAGGCCGCAGTATTTT. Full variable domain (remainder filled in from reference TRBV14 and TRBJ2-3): EAGVTQFPSHSVIEKGQTVTLRCDPISGHDNLYWYRRVMGKEIKFLLHFVKESKQDESGMPNNRFLAERTGGTYSTLKVQPAELEDSGVYFCASSQDSAGGRPQYFGPGTRLTVL.

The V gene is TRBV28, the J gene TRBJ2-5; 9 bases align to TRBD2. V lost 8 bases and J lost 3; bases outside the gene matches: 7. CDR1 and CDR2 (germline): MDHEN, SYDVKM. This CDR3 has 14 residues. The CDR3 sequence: CASGGAGGKETQYF. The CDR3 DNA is TGTGCCAGCGGGGGCGCGGGAGGGAAAGAGACCCAGTACTTC.

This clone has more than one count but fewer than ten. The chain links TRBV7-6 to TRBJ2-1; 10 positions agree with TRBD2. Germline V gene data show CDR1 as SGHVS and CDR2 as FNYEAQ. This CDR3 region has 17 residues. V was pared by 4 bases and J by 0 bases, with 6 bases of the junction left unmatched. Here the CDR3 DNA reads TGTGCCAGCAGCTCTCTAGCGGGAGTCCTCTCCTACAATGAGCAGTTCTTC. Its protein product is CASSSLAGVLSYNEQFF.

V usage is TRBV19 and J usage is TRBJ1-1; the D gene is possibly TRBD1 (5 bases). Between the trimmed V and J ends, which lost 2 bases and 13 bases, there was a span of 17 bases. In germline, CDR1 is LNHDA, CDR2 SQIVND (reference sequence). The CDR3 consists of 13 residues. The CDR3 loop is CASSINKQGKGFF. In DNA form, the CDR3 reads TGTGCCAGTAGTATAAACAAGCAGGGTAAGGGTTTCTTT.

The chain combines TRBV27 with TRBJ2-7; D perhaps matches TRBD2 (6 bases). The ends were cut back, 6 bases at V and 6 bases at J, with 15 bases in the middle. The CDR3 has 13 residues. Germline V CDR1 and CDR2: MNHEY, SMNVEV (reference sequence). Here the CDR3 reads CASRKTSTVEQYF. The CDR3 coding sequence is TGTGCCAGCAGAAAGACTAGTACGGTCGAGCAGTACTTC.